Each of the 14 T cell receptor beta chains below was sequenced from the same sample in a study of T cells in Graves' hyperthyroidism and ophthalmopathy. From RNA transcripts, TCR beta CDR3 regions were amplified. The TCR CDR3 first-round RT-PCR relied on the HTBI primer set. TCRdb used MiXCR to reprocess the multiplex PCR reads, holding one entry per CDR3 protein. The table records more than 550,000 distinct CDR3 sequences, approximately 42% of them present only once. Sequenced material: peripheral blood or thyroid tissue (not recorded which). The origin of the receptors is an adult man with Graves' disease, either hyperthyroidism or ophthalmopathy (not recorded which).

This clonotype has ten or more counts. The chain is built from TRBV20-1 and TRBJ1-4; D may be TRBD1 (5 bases). Trimming took 0 bases from V and 8 from J, leaving 7 bases between them. This CDR3 has 12 residues. CDR1 is DFQATT and CDR2 is SNEGSKA in the germline V gene (reference sequence). The CDR3 DNA follows: TGCAGTGCTAGAGATCGGGGGGAAAAACTGTTTTTT. It is translated as CSARDRGEKLFF.

At least ten counts were recorded for this clonotype. The J gene is TRBJ1-6, the V gene TRBV5-1; D perhaps matches TRBD1 (6 bases). This CDR3 contains 15 residues. From germline, CDR1 is SGHRS and CDR2 YFSETQ. Trimming took off 0 bases at V and 10 bases at J, with 14 bases between the two ends. CDR3 sequence: CASSLVGRGSSPLHF. The DNA of the CDR3 is TGCGCCAGCAGCTTGGTCGGCAGGGGTAGCTCACCCCTCCACTTT.

The rearrangement links TRBV12-3 or TRBV12-4 to TRBJ2-3, with TRBD2 matching over 8 bases. There are 14 residues in the CDR3. Trimming at V came to 3 bases and at J to 3 bases, leaving 2 bases not matched to a gene. CDR3: CASSFTSGTDTQYF. The CDR3 region has the DNA TGTGCCAGCAGTTTTACTAGCGGAACAGATACGCAGTATTTT.

The chain carries TRBV9 and TRBJ2-2; D is perhaps TRBD1 (6 bases). The germline CDR1 and CDR2 sequences are SGDLS and YYNGEE. This CDR3 is built from 13 residues. Trimming stripped 3 bases from V and 7 bases from J, with 10 bases between. The chain's CDR3 is CASSEQGGGELFF. Written as DNA, the CDR3 is TGTGCCAGCAGCGAACAGGGTGGCGGGGAGCTGTTTTTT. The full variable domain, in which reference TRBV9 and TRBJ2-2 provide the parts outside the CDR3, is DSGVTQTPKHLITATGQRVTLRCSPRSGDLSVYWYQQSLDQGLQFLIQYYNGEERAKGNILERFSAQQFPDLHSELNLSSLELGDSALYFCASSEQGGGELFFGEGSRLTVL.

In its sample, this clonotype was seen a few times. This sequence joins TRBV12-3 or TRBV12-4 and TRBJ1-5, with TRBD1 identical over 9 bases. The CDR3 covers 12 residues. Trimming removed 7 bases from V and 7 bases from J; junction bases left unmatched: 2. The CDR3 spells CASTTGGQPQHF. In nucleotides, the CDR3 is TGTGCCAGCACCACAGGGGGCCAGCCCCAGCATTTT.

The chain uses TRBV7-9 and TRBJ2-7; 7 bases are a match to TRBD1. J lost 2 bases, V lost 3 bases, and 10 bases had no gene match. Germline CDR1 is SEHNR and CDR2 is FQNEAQ (reference sequence). This CDR3 contains 16 residues. CDR3 amino acids: CASSLTQGEIAYEQYF. The CDR3 DNA is TGTGCCAGCAGCTTGACGCAGGGGGAAATCGCCTACGAGCAGTACTTC.

This clonotype showed up many times. This chain uses TRBV7-6 with TRBJ2-7; D is perhaps TRBD1 (6 bases). CDR3 size: 15 residues. Germline-derived CDR1 and CDR2 are SGHVS and FNYEAQ. With 3 bases removed from V and 0 bases from J, the gap between germline ends came to 12 bases. The CDR3 sequence is CASSLSGQSSYEQYF. The CDR3 DNA sequence: TGTGCCAGCAGCTTGTCAGGACAGAGCTCCTACGAGCAGTACTTC. Supplemented by reference TRBV7-6 and TRBJ2-7, the full variable domain reads GAGVSQSPRYKVTKRGQDVALRCDPISGHVSLYWYRQALGQGPEFLTYFNYEAQQDKSGLPNDRFSAERPEGSISTLTIQRTEQRDSAMYRCASSLSGQSSYEQYFGPGTRLTVT.

V and J are TRBV2 and TRBJ1-6; D not resolved. The CDR3 runs to 16 residues. CDR1 is SNHLY and CDR2 is FYNNEI in the germline V gene. Trimming left V 5 bases short and J 6 bases short, with 17 bases between. The CDR3 loop is CASSLEWGFLNSPLHF. CDR3 DNA sequence: TGTGCCAGCAGTTTGGAGTGGGGTTTTCTTAATTCACCCCTCCACTTT.

The V and J genes are TRBV7-9 and TRBJ1-6; tentatively, D is TRBD1 (6 bases). Germline V gene sequence: CDR1 SEHNR, CDR2 FQNEAQ (reference sequence). V lost 1 base, J lost 4 bases, and 8 bases lay in between. CDR3 size: 15 residues. CDR3 sequence (DNA): TGTGCCAGCAGCTTAGGGGACATTTATAATTCACCCCTCCACTTT. As protein: CASSLGDIYNSPLHF.

The chain is built from TRBV7-3 and TRBJ2-5; D may be TRBD1 (6 bases). CDR1 is SGHTA, CDR2 FQGTGA, per germline. The CDR3 has 15 amino acids. The V gene lost 3 bases and the J gene lost 5 bases, with 16 bases spanning the gap. The CDR3 region has the DNA TGTGCCAGCAGCTTGTTGCAGGGGCCCGGCGAGACCCAGTACTTC. Protein product: CASSLLQGPGETQYF.

The chain uses TRBV29-1 and TRBJ1-1; tentative D call: TRBD1 (5 bases). Trimming pared 4 bases from V and 7 bases from J, leaving 10 bases between. The germline V gene has CDR1 SQVTM and CDR2 ANQGSEA. The CDR3 is 11 amino acids. DNA for the CDR3: TGCAGCGTTGCTCGGGGCAATGAAGCTTTCTTT. Translation gives CSVARGNEAFF.

As regards this clonotype: Possible read error: a much larger clone is one base away. This sequence joins TRBV24-1 and TRBJ2-5; weak D call: TRBD2 (5 bases). Per germline, CDR1 KGHDR and CDR2 SFDVKD. CDR3 length: 15 residues. In DNA, the CDR3 is TGTGCCACCAGTGACCCGGGCCGGGATCAAGAGGCCCAGTACTTC. Amino acid sequence: CATSDPGRDQEAQYF.

The CDR3 DNA sequence: TGTGCCAGCAGCGGAGGGGTCGTCGGGCAGCCCCAGCATTTT. It yields the protein CASSGGVVGQPQHF. V and J are TRBV5-5 and TRBJ1-5; the D gene is possibly TRBD1 (5 bases). Per germline, CDR1 SGHKS and CDR2 YYEKEE (reference sequence). This CDR3 has 14 residues. Trimming removed 4 bases from V and 7 bases from J, with 15 bases in between.

V usage is TRBV20-1 and J usage is TRBJ2-7; 9 positions match TRBD1. This CDR3 is 14 amino acids long. Germline V gives CDR1 DFQATT, CDR2 SNEGSKA (reference sequence). Trimming removed 6 bases from V and 1 base from J; junction bases left unmatched: 7. The CDR3 region is CSAVPGQGSYEQYF. In DNA, the CDR3 is TGCAGTGCCGTCCCGGGACAGGGTTCCTACGAGCAGTACTTC.